This TCR beta chain was sequenced during a study of T cells in Graves' hyperthyroidism and ophthalmopathy. Overall study context: Peripheral blood draws took place at initial diagnosis, ahead of any treatment.

V lost 2 bases and J lost 2, with 11 bases in between. Germline lookup yields CDR1 MDHEN and CDR2 SYDVKM. This CDR3 is built from 15 residues. This clonotype has just a few counts. Using RNA transcripts as the source, TCR beta CDR3 regions were amplified. The TCR CDR3 first-round RT-PCR relied on the HTBI primer set. MiXCR was run by TCRdb on the multiplex PCR reads, yielding one entry per CDR3 protein. The table has under 200,000 distinct CDR3 sequences, over 7.5% seen once. This clonotype was obtained from a woman between 18 and 30 years old with Graves' hyperthyroidism that later progressed to Graves' ophthalmopathy. This chain joins TRBV28 and TRBJ2-3; a weak D match, TRBD2 (7 bases). What was sequenced was blood. The CDR3 nucleotides are TGTGCCAGCAGTTTACAAGGGGGGGACACAGATACGCAGTATTTT. Its translation is CASSLQGGDTDTQYF.